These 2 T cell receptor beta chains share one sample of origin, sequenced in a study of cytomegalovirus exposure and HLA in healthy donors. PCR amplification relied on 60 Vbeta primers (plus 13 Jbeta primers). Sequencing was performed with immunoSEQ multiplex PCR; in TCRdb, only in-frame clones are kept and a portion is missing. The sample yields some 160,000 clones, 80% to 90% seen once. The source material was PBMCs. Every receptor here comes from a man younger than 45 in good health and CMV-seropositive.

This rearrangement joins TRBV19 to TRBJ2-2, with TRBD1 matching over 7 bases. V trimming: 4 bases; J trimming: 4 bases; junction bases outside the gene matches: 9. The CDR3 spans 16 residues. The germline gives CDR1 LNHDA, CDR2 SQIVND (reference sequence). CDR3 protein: CASSTYRGEGTGELFF. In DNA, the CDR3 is TGTGCCAGTAGTACCTACAGGGGCGAGGGCACCGGGGAGCTGTTTTTT.

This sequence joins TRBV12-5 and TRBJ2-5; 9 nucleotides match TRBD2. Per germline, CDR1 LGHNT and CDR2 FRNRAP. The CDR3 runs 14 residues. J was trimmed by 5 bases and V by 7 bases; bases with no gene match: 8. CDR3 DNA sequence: TGTGCTAGTGCCCCACGGACTAGCGTGGAGACCCAGTACTTC. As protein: CASAPRTSVETQYF.